The rows below give T cell receptor beta chains drawn from one sample of a study of T cell responses to AZD1222 COVID-19 vaccine. Repertoires were generated with immunoSEQ multiplex PCR, while TCRdb's copy carries only in-frame clones and drops some. This sample has 120,000 to 150,000 clones, with about 93% found just once. The sequencing here drew on peripheral blood, taken on day 0 of AZD1222 vaccination. All receptors come from an adult in good health. Both conserved end residues are part of each CDR3. D genes are given only for firm matches. Not every row has a clone size; where given, it reads once, few, many or a size class.

length: 19; V: TRBV2; size: few; J: TRBJ1-5; D: .; CDR3: CASSDSLEQIIFSNQPQHF; DNA: TGTGCCAGCAGTGACAGCCTTGAGCAGATCATTTTTAGCAATCAGCCCCAGCATTTT
length: 13; V: TRBV6-5; size: .; J: TRBJ1-1; D: .; CDR3: CASLSLMNTEAFF; DNA: TGTGCCAGCCTTTCATTGATGAACACTGAAGCTTTCTTT
length: 14; V: TRBV18; size: .; J: TRBJ1-1; D: TRBD1; CDR3: CASSSTGTNTEAFF; DNA: TGTGCCAGCTCCTCGACAGGGACGAACACTGAAGCTTTCTTT
length: 16; V: TRBV6-1; size: .; J: TRBJ2-1; D: .; CDR3: CASSEQRGAVGNEQFF; DNA: TGTGCCAGCAGTGAGCAACGGGGGGCCGTTGGGAATGAGCAGTTCTTC
length: 14; V: TRBV29-1; size: .; J: TRBJ1-3; D: .; CDR3: CSVNARDSGNTIYF; DNA: TGCAGCGTGAATGCCAGGGACTCTGGAAACACCATATATTTT
length: 17; V: TRBV5-1; size: .; J: TRBJ1-4; D: TRBD1; CDR3: CASSLTGGKATNEKLFF; DNA: TGCGCCAGCAGCCTGACAGGGGGCAAAGCGACTAATGAAAAACTGTTTTTT
length: 13; V: TRBV19; size: .; J: TRBJ1-1; D: .; CDR3: CASSKGRNTEAFF; DNA: TGTGCCAGTAGTAAGGGGAGAAACACTGAAGCTTTCTTT
length: 16; V: TRBV21-1; size: .; J: TRBJ1-5; D: .; CDR3: CASSKEYRAGNQPQHF; DNA: TGTGCCAGCAGCAAAGAGTACAGAGCTGGCAATCAGCCCCAGCATTTT
length: 15; V: TRBV7-2; size: few; J: TRBJ2-7; D: .; CDR3: CASSLKASVTYEQYF; DNA: TGTGCCAGCAGCTTAAAGGCTAGCGTGACCTACGAGCAGTACTTC
length: 16; V: TRBV5-1; size: .; J: TRBJ1-1; D: .; CDR3: CASSYWTVTGNTEAFF; DNA: TGCGCCAGCAGCTACTGGACAGTAACGGGGAACACTGAAGCTTTCTTT
length: 14; V: TRBV25-1; size: .; J: TRBJ1-6; D: .; CDR3: CASSSSSYNSPLHF; DNA: TGTGCCAGCAGTTCTAGCTCCTATAATTCACCCCTCCACTTT
length: 14; V: TRBV10-3; size: few; J: TRBJ1-1; D: .; CDR3: CAISESGVGAEAFF; DNA: TGTGCCATCAGTGAGTCGGGTGTAGGAGCTGAAGCTTTCTTT
length: 17; V: TRBV5-8; size: .; J: TRBJ1-1; D: TRBD1; CDR3: CASSSGGRRGPNTEAFF; DNA: TGTGCCAGCAGCTCCGGCGGCCGGAGGGGGCCGAACACTGAAGCTTTCTTT